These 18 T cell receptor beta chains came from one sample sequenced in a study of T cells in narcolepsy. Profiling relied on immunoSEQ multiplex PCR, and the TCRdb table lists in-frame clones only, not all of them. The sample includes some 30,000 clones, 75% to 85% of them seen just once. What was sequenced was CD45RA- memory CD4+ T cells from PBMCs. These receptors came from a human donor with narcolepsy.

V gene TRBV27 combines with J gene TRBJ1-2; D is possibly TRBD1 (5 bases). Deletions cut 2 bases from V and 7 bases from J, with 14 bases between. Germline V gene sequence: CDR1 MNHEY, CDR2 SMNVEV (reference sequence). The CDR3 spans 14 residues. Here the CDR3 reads CASSLRTGAGGYTF. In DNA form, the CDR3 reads TGTGCCAGCAGTTTACGTACCGGGGCCGGTGGCTACACCTTC.

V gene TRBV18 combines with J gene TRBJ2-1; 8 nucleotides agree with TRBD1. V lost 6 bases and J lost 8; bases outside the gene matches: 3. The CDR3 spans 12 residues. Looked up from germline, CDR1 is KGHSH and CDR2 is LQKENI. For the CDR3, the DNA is TGTGCCAGCTCTACGACAGGGGATGAGCAGTTCTTC. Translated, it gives CASSTTGDEQFF.

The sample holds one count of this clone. The CDR3: CASSFLPSALNTGELFF. The CDR3 DNA reads as TGTGCCAGCAGCTTCTTACCTTCTGCCTTGAACACCGGGGAGCTGTTTTTT. The chain joins TRBV5-8 to TRBJ2-2, with D hard to call. There are 17 residues in the CDR3. CDR1 and CDR2 from the germline V gene are SGHTS and YDEGEE. The V end lost 2 bases, the J end lost 1 base, and 15 bases lay between the germline ends.

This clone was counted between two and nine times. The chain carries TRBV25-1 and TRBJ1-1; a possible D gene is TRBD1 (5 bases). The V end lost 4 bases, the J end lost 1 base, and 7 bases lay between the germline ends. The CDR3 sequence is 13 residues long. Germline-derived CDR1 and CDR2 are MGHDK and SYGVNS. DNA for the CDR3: TGTGCCAGCAGTGGACAGCCGAACACTGAAGCTTTCTTT. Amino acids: CASSGQPNTEAFF.

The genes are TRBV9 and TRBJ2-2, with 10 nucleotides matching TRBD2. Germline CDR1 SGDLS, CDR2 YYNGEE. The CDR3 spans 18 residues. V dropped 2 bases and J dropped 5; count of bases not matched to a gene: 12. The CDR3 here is CASSVSRIAGGGTGELFF. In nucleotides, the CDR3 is TGTGCCAGCAGCGTCTCGAGGATAGCGGGGGGAGGAACCGGGGAGCTGTTTTTT.

The CDR3 bases are TGTGCCAGCAGCTTGCCAGGTGGGCCTAACAATGAGCAGTTCTTC. Residues: CASSLPGGPNNEQFF. The chain carries TRBV5-4 and TRBJ2-1; D gene unclear. Trimming shortened V by 1 base and J by 5 bases, and 13 bases separated the two germline ends. CDR3 size: 15 residues. Germline V CDR1 and CDR2: SGHNT, YYREEE (reference sequence). Drawing the rest from reference TRBV5-4 and TRBJ2-1, the complete variable domain is ETGVTQSPTHLIKTRGQQVTLRCSSQSGHNTVSWYQQALGQGPQFIFQYYREEENGRGNFPPRFSGLQFPNYSSELNVNALELDDSALYLCASSLPGGPNNEQFFGPGTRLTVL.

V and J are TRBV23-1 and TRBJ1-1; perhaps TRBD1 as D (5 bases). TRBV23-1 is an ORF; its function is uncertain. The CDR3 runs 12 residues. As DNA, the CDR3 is TGCGCGCTGGGGCAGGGCTCGAGTGAAGCTTTCTTT. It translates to CALGQGSSEAFF.

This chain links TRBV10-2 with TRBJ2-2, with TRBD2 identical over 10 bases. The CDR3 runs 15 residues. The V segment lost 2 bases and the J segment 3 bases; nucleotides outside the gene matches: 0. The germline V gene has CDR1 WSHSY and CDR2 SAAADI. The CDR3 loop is CASSELAGDTGELFF. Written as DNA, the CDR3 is TGCGCCAGCAGTGAGCTAGCGGGGGACACCGGGGAGCTGTTTTTT.

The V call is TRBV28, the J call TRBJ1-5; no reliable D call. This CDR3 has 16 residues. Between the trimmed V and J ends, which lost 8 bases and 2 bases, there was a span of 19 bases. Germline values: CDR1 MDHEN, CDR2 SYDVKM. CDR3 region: CASRPWLTVGNQPQHF. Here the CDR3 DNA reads TGTGCCAGCCGCCCATGGTTGACGGTAGGCAATCAGCCCCAGCATTTT.

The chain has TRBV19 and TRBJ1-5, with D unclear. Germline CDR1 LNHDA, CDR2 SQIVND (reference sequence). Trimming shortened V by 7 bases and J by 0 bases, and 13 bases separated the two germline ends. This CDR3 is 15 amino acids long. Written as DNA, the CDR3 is TGTGCCAGTACCCTATTTGGATATAGCAATCAGCCCCAGCATTTT. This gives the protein CASTLFGYSNQPQHF.

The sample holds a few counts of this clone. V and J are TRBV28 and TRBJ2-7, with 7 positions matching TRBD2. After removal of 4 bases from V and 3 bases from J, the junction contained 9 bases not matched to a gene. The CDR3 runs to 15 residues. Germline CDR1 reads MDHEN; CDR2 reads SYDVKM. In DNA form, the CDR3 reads TGTGCCAGCAGTTCCGCGGGAGTGGGGGACTACGAGCAGTACTTC. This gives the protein CASSSAGVGDYEQYF. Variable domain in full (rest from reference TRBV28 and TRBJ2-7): DVKVTQSSRYLVKRTGEKVFLECVQDMDHENMFWYRQDPGLGLRLIYFSYDVKMKEKGDIPEGYSVSREKKERFSLILESASTNQTSMYLCASSSAGVGDYEQYFGPGTRLTVT.

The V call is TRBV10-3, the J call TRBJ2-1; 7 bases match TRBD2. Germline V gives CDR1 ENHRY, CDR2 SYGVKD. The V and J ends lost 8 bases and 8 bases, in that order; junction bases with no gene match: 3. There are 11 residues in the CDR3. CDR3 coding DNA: TGTGCCATCGGGAGGGCAGATGAGCAGTTCTTC. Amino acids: CAIGRADEQFF.

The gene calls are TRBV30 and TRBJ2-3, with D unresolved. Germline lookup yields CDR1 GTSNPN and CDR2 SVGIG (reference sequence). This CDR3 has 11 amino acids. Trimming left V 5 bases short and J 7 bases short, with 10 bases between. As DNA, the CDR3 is TGTGCCTGGGAATCAGGTAATACGCAGTATTTT. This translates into CAWESGNTQYF.

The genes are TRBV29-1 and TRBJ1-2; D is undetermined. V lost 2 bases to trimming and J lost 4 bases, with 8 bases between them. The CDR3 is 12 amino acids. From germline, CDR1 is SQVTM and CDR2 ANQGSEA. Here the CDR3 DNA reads TGCAGCGTTGAAAAGGAACCCTATGGCTACACCTTC. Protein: CSVEKEPYGYTF.

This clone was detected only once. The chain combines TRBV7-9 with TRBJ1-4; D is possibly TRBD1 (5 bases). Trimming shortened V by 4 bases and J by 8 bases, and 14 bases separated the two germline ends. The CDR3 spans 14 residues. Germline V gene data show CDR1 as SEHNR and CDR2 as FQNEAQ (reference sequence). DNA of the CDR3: TGTGCCAGCAGCTGGCAGGGTAGTACCGAAAAACTGTTTTTT. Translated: CASSWQGSTEKLFF.

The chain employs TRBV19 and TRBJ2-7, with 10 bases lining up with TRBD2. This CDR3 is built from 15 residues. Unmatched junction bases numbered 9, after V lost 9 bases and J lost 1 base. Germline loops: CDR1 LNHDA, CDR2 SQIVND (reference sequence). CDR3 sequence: CARLEPGLASYEQYF. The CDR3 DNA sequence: TGTGCCAGACTAGAGCCGGGACTAGCGTCCTACGAGCAGTACTTC.

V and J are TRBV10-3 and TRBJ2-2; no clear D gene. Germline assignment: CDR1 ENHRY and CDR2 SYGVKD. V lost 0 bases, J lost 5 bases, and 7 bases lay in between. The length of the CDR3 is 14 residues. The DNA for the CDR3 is TGTGCCATCAGTGAGTCATCGTCAACCGGGGAGCTGTTTTTT. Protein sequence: CAISESSSTGELFF.

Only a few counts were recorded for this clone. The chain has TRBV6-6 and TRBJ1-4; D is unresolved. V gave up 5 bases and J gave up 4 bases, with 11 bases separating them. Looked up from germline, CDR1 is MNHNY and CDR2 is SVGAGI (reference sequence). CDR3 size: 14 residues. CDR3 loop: CASSDDGFNEKLFF. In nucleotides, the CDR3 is TGTGCCAGCAGTGACGACGGATTTAATGAAAAACTGTTTTTT.